A single sample gave rise to the 10 T cell receptor beta chains below, sequenced in a study of cytomegalovirus exposure and HLA in healthy donors. With 60 Vbeta and 13 Jbeta primers, the PCR was carried out. Sequenced by immunoSEQ multiplex PCR; TCRdb stores in-frame clones only, minus some. The sample has about 130,000 clones, about two thirds seen once. The sequenced sample consisted of PBMCs. These receptor sequences come from a woman aged 60-75 years in good health and CMV-seropositive.

The chain links TRBV5-1 to TRBJ1-1; D remains ambiguous. V was clipped by 7 bases and J by 0 bases, with 10 bases between them. Germline V CDR1 and CDR2: SGHRS, YFSETQ. CDR3 size: 13 residues. CDR3 nucleotides: TGCGCCAGCCGGGAGCCAATGAACACTGAAGCTTTCTTT. Translation gives CASREPMNTEAFF.

This clone was observed once. As DNA, the CDR3 is TGTGCCAGCAGTGGAGGGGAGGAAGCGGGCAATCAGCCCCAGCATTTT. Translation gives CASSGGEEAGNQPQHF. J is TRBJ1-5 and V is TRBV6-4; TRBD1 might be the D (5 bases). V was trimmed by 4 bases and J by 2 bases, leaving 15 bases between them. This CDR3 comprises 16 residues. Germline V gives CDR1 MRHNA, CDR2 SNTAGT.

The rearrangement uses TRBV2 and TRBJ1-1; weak D call: TRBD1 (5 bases). Germline V gives CDR1 SNHLY, CDR2 FYNNEI. This CDR3 region has 13 residues. V shed 7 bases and J shed 0 bases, with 9 bases lying between them. The CDR3 bases are TGTGCCAGCAAAGGACATTTGAACACTGAAGCTTTCTTT. This translates into CASKGHLNTEAFF.

The chain joins TRBV13 to TRBJ1-4; no reliable D call. There are 16 residues in the CDR3. Trimming took off 0 bases at V and 2 bases at J, with 10 bases between the two ends. Germline loops: CDR1 PRHDT, CDR2 FYEKMQ (reference sequence). Written as DNA, the CDR3 is TGTGCCAGCAGCTTAGGGCCCGGTAGCACTAATGAAAAACTGTTTTTT. Translated: CASSLGPGSTNEKLFF.

The chain uses TRBV29-1 and TRBJ2-1, with D perhaps TRBD1 (6 bases). Trimming shortened V by 6 bases and J by 3 bases, and 12 bases separated the two germline ends. Germline CDR1 and CDR2: SQVTM and ANQGSEA. CDR3 length: 13 amino acids. CDR3 sequence (DNA): TGCAGCGTCAGGGGTGCGCTCTACAATGAGCAGTTCTTC. It encodes CSVRGALYNEQFF.

The gene calls are TRBV18 and TRBJ2-1; D might be TRBD2 (6 bases). The length of the CDR3 is 14 residues. Germline V gene lookup returns CDR1 KGHSH and CDR2 LQKENI. The V end lost 2 bases, the J end lost 9 bases, and 14 bases lay between the germline ends. CDR3 protein: CASSPIELAVEQFF. The CDR3 nucleotides read TGTGCCAGCTCACCAATAGAACTAGCAGTTGAGCAGTTCTTC.

This clone has more than one count but fewer than ten. The rearrangement uses TRBV6-1 and TRBJ1-4; weak D call: TRBD1 (5 bases). Trimming left V 2 bases short and J 7 bases short, with 20 bases between. The germline V gene has CDR1 MNHNS and CDR2 SASEGT. The CDR3 has 17 residues. CDR3 amino acids: CASSEFTTGVLAEKLFF. The CDR3 DNA sequence: TGTGCCAGCAGTGAATTCACCACGGGGGTACTAGCTGAAAAACTGTTTTTT.

The CDR3 spells CSAIPGHMNTEAFF. In DNA, the CDR3 is TGCAGCGCTATACCGGGACATATGAACACTGAAGCTTTCTTT. V and J are TRBV29-1 and TRBJ1-1, with D tentatively TRBD1 (6 bases). V lost 7 bases, J lost 0 bases, and 15 bases lay in between. The CDR3 totals 14 residues. Germline values: CDR1 SQVTM, CDR2 ANQGSEA. Full variable domain (rest looked up from reference TRBV29-1 and TRBJ1-1): SAVISQKPSRDICQRGTSLTIQCQVDSQVTMMFWYRQQPGQSLTLIATANQGSEATYESGFVIDKFPISRPNLTFSTLTVSNMSPEDSSIYLCSAIPGHMNTEAFFGQGTRLTVV.

The rearrangement uses TRBV6-5 and TRBJ2-7; weak D call: TRBD2 (5 bases). The germline V and J ends were trimmed by 2 bases and 1 base, with 12 bases remaining between them. CDR3 length: 15 amino acids. Per the germline V gene, CDR1 is MNHEY and CDR2 is SVGAGI. Here the CDR3 reads CASSYGADLSYEQYF. CDR3 in DNA: TGTGCCAGCAGTTACGGCGCGGACTTGTCCTACGAGCAGTACTTC.

V gene TRBV11-2 combines with J gene TRBJ1-1, with a tentative D call TRBD1 (5 bases). V lost 1 base and J 11 bases, leaving 14 bases between the germline ends. The CDR3 spans 13 residues. Germline CDR1 reads SGHAT; CDR2 reads FQNNGV. CDR3 sequence: CASSLGGPIDAFF. As DNA, the CDR3 is TGTGCCAGCAGCTTAGGGGGCCCAATAGATGCTTTCTTT.